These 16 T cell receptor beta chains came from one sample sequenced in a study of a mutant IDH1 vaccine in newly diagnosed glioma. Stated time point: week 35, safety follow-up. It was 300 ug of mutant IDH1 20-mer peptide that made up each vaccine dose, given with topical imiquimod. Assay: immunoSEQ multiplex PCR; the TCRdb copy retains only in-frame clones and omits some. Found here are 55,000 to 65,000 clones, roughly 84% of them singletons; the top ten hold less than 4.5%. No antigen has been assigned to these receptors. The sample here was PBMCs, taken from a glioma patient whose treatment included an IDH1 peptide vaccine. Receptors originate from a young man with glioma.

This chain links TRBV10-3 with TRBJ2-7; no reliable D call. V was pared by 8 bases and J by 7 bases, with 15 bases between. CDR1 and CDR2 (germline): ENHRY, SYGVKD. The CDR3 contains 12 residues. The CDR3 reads CAIQGLGDEQYF. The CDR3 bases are TGTGCCATCCAAGGGCTAGGCGATGAGCAGTACTTC.

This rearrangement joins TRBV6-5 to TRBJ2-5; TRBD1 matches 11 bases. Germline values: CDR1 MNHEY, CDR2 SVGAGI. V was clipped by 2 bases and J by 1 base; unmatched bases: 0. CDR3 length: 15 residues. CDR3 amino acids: CASSYGTGGQETQYF. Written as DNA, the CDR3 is TGTGCCAGCAGTTACGGGACAGGGGGCCAAGAGACCCAGTACTTC.

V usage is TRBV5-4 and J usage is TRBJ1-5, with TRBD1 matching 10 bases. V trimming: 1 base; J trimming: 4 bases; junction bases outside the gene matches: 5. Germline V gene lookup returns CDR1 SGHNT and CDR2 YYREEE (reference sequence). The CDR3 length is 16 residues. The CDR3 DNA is TGTGCCAGCAGCTTGACGACAGGGGGCAAAAATCAGCCCCAGCATTTT. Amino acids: CASSLTTGGKNQPQHF.

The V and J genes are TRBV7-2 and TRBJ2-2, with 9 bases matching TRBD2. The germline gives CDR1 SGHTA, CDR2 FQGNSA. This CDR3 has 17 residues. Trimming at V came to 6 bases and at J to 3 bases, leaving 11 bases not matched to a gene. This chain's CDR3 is CASSLIPGLAYTGELFF. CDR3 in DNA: TGTGCCAGCAGTTTAATCCCGGGACTAGCTTACACCGGGGAGCTGTTTTTT.

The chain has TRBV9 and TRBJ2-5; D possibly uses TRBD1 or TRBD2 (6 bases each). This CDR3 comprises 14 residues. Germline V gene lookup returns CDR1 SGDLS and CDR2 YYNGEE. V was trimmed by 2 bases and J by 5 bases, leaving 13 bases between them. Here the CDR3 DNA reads TGTGCCAGCAGCGTTTTGGGGGGCCGGGAGACCCAGTACTTC. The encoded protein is CASSVLGGRETQYF. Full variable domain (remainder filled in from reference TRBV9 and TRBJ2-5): DSGVTQTPKHLITATGQRVTLRCSPRSGDLSVYWYQQSLDQGLQFLIQYYNGEERAKGNILERFSAQQFPDLHSELNLSSLELGDSALYFCASSVLGGRETQYFGPGTRLLVL.

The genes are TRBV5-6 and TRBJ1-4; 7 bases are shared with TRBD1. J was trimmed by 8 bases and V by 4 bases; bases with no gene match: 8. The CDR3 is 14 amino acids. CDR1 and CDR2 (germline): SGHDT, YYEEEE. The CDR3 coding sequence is TGTGCCAGCAGCGGTGACAGGGTTCGAGAAAAACTGTTTTTT. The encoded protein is CASSGDRVREKLFF.

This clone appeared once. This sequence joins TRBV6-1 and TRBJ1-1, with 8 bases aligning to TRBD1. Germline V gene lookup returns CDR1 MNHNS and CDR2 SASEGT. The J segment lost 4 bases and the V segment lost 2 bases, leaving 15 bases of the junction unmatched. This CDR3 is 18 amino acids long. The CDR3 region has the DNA TGTGCCAGCAGTGAACCTTACAGGGGGGCAAGGAGTGGCACTGAAGCTTTCTTT. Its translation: CASSEPYRGARSGTEAFF.

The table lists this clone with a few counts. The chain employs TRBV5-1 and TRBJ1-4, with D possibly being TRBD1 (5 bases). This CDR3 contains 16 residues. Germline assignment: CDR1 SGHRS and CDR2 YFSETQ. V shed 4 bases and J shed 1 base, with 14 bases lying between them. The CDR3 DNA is TGCGCCAGCAGCCTTGACAGTGTCAAAACTAATGAAAAACTGTTTTTT. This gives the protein CASSLDSVKTNEKLFF.

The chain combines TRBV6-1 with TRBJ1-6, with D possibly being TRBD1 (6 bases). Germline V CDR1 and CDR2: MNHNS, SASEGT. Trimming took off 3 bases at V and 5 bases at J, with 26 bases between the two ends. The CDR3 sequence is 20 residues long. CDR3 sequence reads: CASSDRPYSGTPWDNSPLHF. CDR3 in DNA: TGTGCCAGCAGTGACCGACCTTACTCAGGGACACCTTGGGATAATTCACCCCTCCACTTT.

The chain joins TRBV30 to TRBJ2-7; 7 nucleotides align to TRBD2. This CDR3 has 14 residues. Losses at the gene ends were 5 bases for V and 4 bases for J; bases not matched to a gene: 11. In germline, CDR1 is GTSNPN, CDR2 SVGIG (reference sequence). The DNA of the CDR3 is TGTGCCTGGGGGCGACTAGCCAGTCCTTACGAGCAGTACTTC. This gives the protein CAWGRLASPYEQYF.

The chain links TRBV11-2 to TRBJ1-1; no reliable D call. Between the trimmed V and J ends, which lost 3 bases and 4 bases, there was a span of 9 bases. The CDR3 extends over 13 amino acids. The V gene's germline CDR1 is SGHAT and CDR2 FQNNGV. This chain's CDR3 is CASSFQEFTEAFF. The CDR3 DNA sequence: TGTGCCAGCAGCTTCCAGGAGTTCACTGAAGCTTTCTTT.

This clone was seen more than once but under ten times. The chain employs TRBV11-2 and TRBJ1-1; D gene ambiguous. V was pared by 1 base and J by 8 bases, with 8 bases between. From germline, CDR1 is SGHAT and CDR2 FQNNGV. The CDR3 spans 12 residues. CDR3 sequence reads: CASSLVVREAFF. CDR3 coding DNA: TGTGCCAGCAGCTTAGTAGTCAGGGAAGCTTTCTTT.

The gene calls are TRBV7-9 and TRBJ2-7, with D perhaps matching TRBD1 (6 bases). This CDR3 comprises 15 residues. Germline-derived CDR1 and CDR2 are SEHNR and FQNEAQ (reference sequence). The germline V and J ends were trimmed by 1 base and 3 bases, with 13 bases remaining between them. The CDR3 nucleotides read TGTGCCAGCAGCTTAGAAGACAGGCCCCTCTACGAGCAGTACTTC. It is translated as CASSLEDRPLYEQYF.

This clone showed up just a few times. Here the CDR3 reads CAWSSGRGNQPQHF. In DNA, the CDR3 is TGTGCCTGGAGTTCAGGACGGGGTAATCAGCCCCAGCATTTT. The V gene is TRBV30, the J gene TRBJ1-5; D remains ambiguous. The CDR3 runs 14 residues. Trimming stripped 2 bases from V and 4 bases from J, with 12 bases between. From germline, CDR1 is GTSNPN and CDR2 SVGIG (reference sequence).

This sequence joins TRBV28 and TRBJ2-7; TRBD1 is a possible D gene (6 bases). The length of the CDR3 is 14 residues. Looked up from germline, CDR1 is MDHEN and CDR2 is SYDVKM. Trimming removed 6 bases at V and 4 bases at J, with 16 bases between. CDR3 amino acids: CASSIRGPVYEQYF. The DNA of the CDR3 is TGTGCCAGCAGCATCAGGGGACCTGTGTACGAGCAGTACTTC.

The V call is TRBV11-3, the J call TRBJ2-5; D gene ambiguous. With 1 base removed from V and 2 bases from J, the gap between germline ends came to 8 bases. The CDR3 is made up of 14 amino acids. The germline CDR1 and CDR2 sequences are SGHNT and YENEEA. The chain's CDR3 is CASSLGLQQETQYF. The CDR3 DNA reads TGTGCCAGCAGCTTAGGGTTACAGCAAGAGACCCAGTACTTC.